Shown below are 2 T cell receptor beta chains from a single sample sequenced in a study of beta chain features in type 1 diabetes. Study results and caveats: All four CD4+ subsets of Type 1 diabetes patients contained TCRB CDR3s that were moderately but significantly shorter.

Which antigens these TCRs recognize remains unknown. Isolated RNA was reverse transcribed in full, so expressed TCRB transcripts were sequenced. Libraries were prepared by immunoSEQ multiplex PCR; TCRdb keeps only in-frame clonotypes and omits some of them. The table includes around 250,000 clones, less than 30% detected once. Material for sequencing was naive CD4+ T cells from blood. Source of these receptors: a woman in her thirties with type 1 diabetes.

CDR3 protein: CASSLNLRDTQETQYF. CDR3 coding DNA: TGTGCCAGCAGCTTAAACCTACGGGACACCCAAGAGACCCAGTACTTC. The chain links TRBV11-2 to TRBJ2-5, with D perhaps TRBD1 (6 bases). V lost 2 bases, J lost 1 base, and 14 bases lay in between. CDR1 SGHAT and CDR2 FQNNGV come from the germline V gene. The CDR3 loop spans 16 amino acids.

Written as DNA, the CDR3 is TGTGCCAGCAGCCCCGGGACTGGAGATACGCAGTATTTT. This translates into CASSPGTGDTQYF. V usage is TRBV7-3 and J usage is TRBJ2-3; a weak D match, TRBD2 (6 bases). CDR1 SGHTA and CDR2 FQGTGA come from the germline V gene. The CDR3 is made up of 13 amino acids. V was cut by 5 bases and J by 5 bases, with 11 bases left in between.